The clone carrying this T cell receptor beta chain showed up many times. Its specificity is not known. Construction of the TCRbeta library involved unique molecular identifiers. TCRdb analysed the PCR reads with MiXCR anew, one entry per CDR3 protein. The sample lists around 600,000 distinct CDR3 sequences, more than 20% occurring once. These data originate in a study of T-cell reconstitution after alpha-beta-depleted transplantation in children. General study findings and limits: At around two months after transplant, the alpha-beta T cells were reportedly derived from several hundred expanded clones that came from non-depleted graft cells. There were some patients whose high TCRbeta diversity at day 60 came from surviving recipient T cells and thymic progenitors. A year had passed since transplant, and T-cell counts and diversity by then came mostly from newly produced T cells.

The CDR3 totals 12 residues. Germline V gives CDR1 DFQATT, CDR2 SNEGSKA (reference sequence). This receptor was taken from a boy under two years old who had a stem cell transplant for acute myeloid leukemia, so the T cells may come from the graft donor. The chain recombines TRBV20-1 with TRBJ2-1, with a tentative D call TRBD2 (6 bases). Sequenced material: PBMCs, mostly from graft donor cells, taken 360 days after TCRalphabeta/CD19-depleted stem cell transplant. The CDR3 DNA reads TGCTCCCCCGGGGGATCTGTGAATGAGCAGTTCTTC. It specifies CSPGGSVNEQFF.